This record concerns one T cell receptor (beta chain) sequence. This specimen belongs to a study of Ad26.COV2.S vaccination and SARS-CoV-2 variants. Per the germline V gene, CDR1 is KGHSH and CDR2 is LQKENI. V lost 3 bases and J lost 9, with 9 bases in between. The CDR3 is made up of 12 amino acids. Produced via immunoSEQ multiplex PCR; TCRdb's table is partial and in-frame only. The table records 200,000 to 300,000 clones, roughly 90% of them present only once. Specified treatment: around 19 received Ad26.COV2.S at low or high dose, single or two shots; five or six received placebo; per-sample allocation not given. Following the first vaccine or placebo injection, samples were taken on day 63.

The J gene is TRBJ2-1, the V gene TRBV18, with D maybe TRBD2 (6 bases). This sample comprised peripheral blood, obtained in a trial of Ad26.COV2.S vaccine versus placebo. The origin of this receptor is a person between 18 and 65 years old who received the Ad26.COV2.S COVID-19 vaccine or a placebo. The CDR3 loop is CASSPLEGEQFF. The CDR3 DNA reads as TGTGCCAGCTCACCCCTGGAGGGTGAGCAGTTCTTC.